The clone carrying this TCR beta chain was counted once. The data stem from a study of cytomegalovirus exposure and HLA in healthy donors. Method: immunoSEQ multiplex PCR; TCRdb's copy keeps in-frame clones and lacks some. The table has some 90,000 clones, approximately 96% seen once. The CDR3 is 17 residues long. Germline trimming cut 5 bases from V and 4 bases from J; bases unmatched to any gene: 13. The germline V gene encodes CDR1 SGHRS and CDR2 YFSETQ. The chain carries TRBV5-1 and TRBJ1-2; TRBD1 matches 11 bases. This TCR derives from a young man in good health and CMV-seronegative. Sequenced: PBMCs. The CDR3 DNA sequence: TGCGCCAGCAGGGGAAGGGACAGGGGGAGCAGACGCTATGGCTACACCTTC. Translated: CASRGRDRGSRRYGYTF.